This T cell receptor (beta chain) was sequenced for a study of blood T cells in healthy people across ages. With 0 bases removed from V and 4 bases from J, the gap between germline ends came to 16 bases. CDR3 length equals 16 residues. Germline CDR1 reads SGDLS; CDR2 reads YYNGEE. This clonotype showed up many times. Primers used in a second PCR of roughly 6 to 11 cycles were a sample-barcoded 5' primer and a J-beta primer mix. TCRdb re-analysed the 5' RACE reads in MiXCR, keeping a single row per CDR3 protein. The sample lists over 600,000 distinct CDR3 sequences; roughly 21% were seen once. The TCR originated in a man between 65 and 80 years old in good health. The J gene is TRBJ2-5, the V gene TRBV9; D could derive from TRBD1 or TRBD2 (5 bases each). The sequencing input was blood. CDR3 region: CASSVAVGETRETQYF. CDR3 sequence (DNA): TGTGCCAGCAGCGTAGCTGTGGGGGAAACAAGAGAGACCCAGTACTTC.